A selection of T cell receptor beta chains follows, all from one sample in a study of T cell repertoires in cytomegalovirus infection. TCRdb reanalysed the reads using MiXCR and keeps one entry per CDR3 protein. Here the sample spans 150,000 to 200,000 distinct CDR3 sequences, about a sixth being singletons. Sequenced material: CD8+ T cells from PBMCs. These receptors originate from a human donor in good health (CMV status not recorded). Some clones in this sample may be carry-over from other donors' samples. Each CDR3 is given with its conserved first and last residue. The D gene is left open where the match is weak. For some rows the clone size is stated as once, few or many, or as a class when expanded; others skip it.

d_gene,j_gene,abundance,v_gene,CDR3nt,CDR3aa
NA,TRBJ1-5,NA,TRBV6-2/TRBV6-3,TGTGCCAGCAGTCTGGACGGTTTCGGGCAGCCCCAGCATTTT,CASSLDGFGQPQHF
TRBD2,TRBJ2-5,NA,TRBV7-8,TGTGCCAGCAGCTTAACCCCTAGCGGGGGGATGGAGACCCAGTACTTC,CASSLTPSGGMETQYF
TRBD2,TRBJ2-1,few,TRBV29-1,TGCAGCGTTGCGGGACTAGCGGGGGCCTCAAGCTCCTACAATGAGCAGTTCTTC,CSVAGLAGASSSYNEQFF
TRBD1,TRBJ1-1,NA,TRBV7-6,TGTGCCAGCAGCTTCCAGGGGGCGACGACTGAAGCTTTCTTT,CASSFQGATTEAFF
NA,TRBJ1-3,few,TRBV7-8,TGTGCCAGCAGCTTAGTTTTGGACACCATATATTTT,CASSLVLDTIYF
TRBD2,TRBJ2-7,few,TRBV29-1,TGCAGCGTTGAAGCAAGGGGGACTAGCGGGGGTGAGCAGGTCTACGAGCAGTACTTC,CSVEARGTSGGEQVYEQYF
TRBD2,TRBJ2-2,few,TRBV4-1,TGCGCCAGCAGCCAAGAAGGGACGACTAGCGGGGGACTCACCGGGGAGCTGTTTTTT,CASSQEGTTSGGLTGELFF
TRBD1,TRBJ1-6,NA,TRBV7-3,TGTGCCAGCAGTTTCGGGACAGGAGCCTCACCCCTCCACTTT,CASSFGTGASPLHF
NA,TRBJ1-1,few,TRBV7-9,TGTGCCAGCAGCTCTCGGACAGCCTCCCGTGGGGACACTGAAGCTTTCTTT,CASSSRTASRGDTEAFF
NA,TRBJ2-3,few,TRBV14,TGTGCCAGCAGCCAATTAAAAACTAGCTTAGATACGCAGTATTTT,CASSQLKTSLDTQYF
NA,TRBJ2-7,NA,TRBV7-9,TGTGCCAGCAGCTTAGAGGTCGACGAGCAGTACTTC,CASSLEVDEQYF
TRBD1,TRBJ2-7,NA,TRBV5-6,TGTGCCTCCGGGACAGCCTACGAGCAGTACTTC,CASGTAYEQYF
TRBD1,TRBJ1-6,NA,TRBV5-6,TGTGCCAGCAGCTCCCGCCGACAGGGGGATTCACCCCTCCACTTT,CASSSRRQGDSPLHF
NA,TRBJ2-4,NA,TRBV5-6,TGTGCCAGCAGCGCAATCTCTGCCCCCAAAAACATTCAGTACTTC,CASSAISAPKNIQYF
NA,TRBJ1-6,many,TRBV28,TGTGCCAGCACCTTAGGGGCCTCCTATAATTCACCCCTCCACTTT,CASTLGASYNSPLHF
TRBD1,TRBJ2-6,few,TRBV7-2,TGTGCCAGCAGCGCCGGACAGGGGGCTTATGGGGCCAACGTCCTGACTTTC,CASSAGQGAYGANVLTF
NA,TRBJ2-1,NA,TRBV7-9,TGTGCCATCCCCCCTGACTCCGCTCCCTACAATGAGCAGTTCTTC,CAIPPDSAPYNEQFF
TRBD1,TRBJ2-2,few,TRBV11-3,TGTGCCAGCAGCCAATATCTCGGGACAGACACCGGGGAGCTGTTTTTT,CASSQYLGTDTGELFF
NA,TRBJ1-2,NA,TRBV24-1,TGTGCCATCAAGGTGGGATATGGCTACACCTTC,CAIKVGYGYTF
TRBD1,TRBJ1-1,NA,TRBV29-1,TGCAGCGTTGAAGTAGACAGGGGGCATGTGGAAACTGAAGCTTTCTTT,CSVEVDRGHVETEAFF
TRBD1,TRBJ2-3,NA,TRBV20-1,TGCAGTGCGCAATCAGGGGGCGGCACAGATACGCAGTATTTT,CSAQSGGGTDTQYF
TRBD1,TRBJ2-7,few,TRBV29-1,TGCAGCGTAGAAAAACAGGGGATCAATTCCTACGAGCAGTACTTC,CSVEKQGINSYEQYF
NA,TRBJ1-5,few,TRBV29-1,TGCAGCGTTGAACCAGGGTTCGGCCAGCCCCAGCATTTT,CSVEPGFGQPQHF
TRBD1,TRBJ2-5,few,TRBV7-9,TGTGCCAGCAGCTTGATAGACAGGGAAGAGACCCAGTACTTC,CASSLIDREETQYF
NA,TRBJ2-3,NA,TRBV11-2,TGTGCCAGCAGCTTAAACTATCCGAGCACAGATACGCAGTATTTT,CASSLNYPSTDTQYF
NA,TRBJ2-7,few,TRBV7-9,TGTGCCACCTCGGAGCGAAGAGAGCAGTACTTC,CATSERREQYF
TRBD1,TRBJ2-7,few,TRBV6-5,TGTGCCAGCAGTTACGGGACAGGGGGCAATGAGCAGTACTTC,CASSYGTGGNEQYF
TRBD1,TRBJ1-1,NA,TRBV28,TGTGCCAGCAGCCATGACAGGGTTTCCACTGAAGCTTTCTTT,CASSHDRVSTEAFF
TRBD1,TRBJ2-1,few,TRBV12-3/TRBV12-4,TGTGCCAGCAGTTTGGGACAGTTTAGTGAGCAGTTCTTC,CASSLGQFSEQFF
NA,TRBJ1-2,NA,TRBV29-1,TGCAGCGTTGAAGATCGACCGGCCTCCCTTTTTCTGGACTATGGCTACACCTTC,CSVEDRPASLFLDYGYTF
TRBD1,TRBJ2-7,few,TRBV30,TGTGCCTGGAGTTTGGGACAGGAATACGAGCAGTACTTC,CAWSLGQEYEQYF
NA,TRBJ2-7,few,TRBV7-3,TGTGCCAGCAGCTTAACAGATACCTACGAGCAGTACTTC,CASSLTDTYEQYF
NA,TRBJ2-5,NA,TRBV11-2,TGTGCCAGCAGCGGGACACTGTACCAAGAGACCCAGTACTTC,CASSGTLYQETQYF
NA,TRBJ1-1,few,TRBV4-3,TGCGCCAGCAGCCAAGGCACTTCACCCCCTGAAGCTTTCTTT,CASSQGTSPPEAFF
NA,TRBJ2-3,NA,TRBV10-3,TGTGCCATCAGCGGAGGGCGAGAGCAGACTAGCACAGATACGCAGTATTTT,CAISGGREQTSTDTQYF
NA,TRBJ2-5,few,TRBV7-6,TGTGCCAGCAGCGTAAGCCCAGGGGGGGGACCAGAGACCCAGTACTTC,CASSVSPGGGPETQYF
NA,TRBJ2-1,NA,TRBV7-6,TGTGCCACTAGGGCGGAGAGCTCCTACAATGAGCAGTTCTTC,CATRAESSYNEQFF
TRBD2,TRBJ2-1,NA,TRBV12-3/TRBV12-4,TGTGCCAGCGGCACTAGCGGGGGGGCGTATGAGCAGTTCTTC,CASGTSGGAYEQFF
NA,TRBJ2-7,NA,TRBV7-9,TGTGCCAGCAGCTCCAGGGCTAACGAGCAGTACTTC,CASSSRANEQYF
TRBD2,TRBJ2-1,NA,TRBV6-1,TGTGCCAGCAGAGAGGGACTAGCGGGGGCCCATGAGCAGTTCTTC,CASREGLAGAHEQFF
TRBD2,TRBJ2-1,NA,TRBV7-3,TGTGCCAGCAGCCTGGGACTAGCGGGGAGCTCCTACAATGAGCAGTTCTTC,CASSLGLAGSSYNEQFF
NA,TRBJ1-2,few,TRBV4-1,TGCGCCAGCAGTCGACTTAGAGAGTTAAACTATGGCTACACCTTC,CASSRLRELNYGYTF
NA,TRBJ2-5,NA,TRBV25-1,TGTGCCAGCAGTGAAGAGGCAGGGCCTGGAGAGACCCAGTACTTC,CASSEEAGPGETQYF